This T cell receptor (beta chain) was identified during a study of response to subunit inactivated influenza vaccine. Study observations and caveats: The authors suggested that every seasonal influenza vaccination recruits few new T cells.

In germline, CDR1 is MGHRA, CDR2 YSYEKL. The CDR3 loop spans 20 amino acids. Trimming shortened V by 0 bases and J by 0 bases, and 18 bases separated the two germline ends. Comments on this clonotype: Its antigen is still unknown.

One entry per CDR3 protein, called by TCRdb with MiXCR from the RT-PCR reads. The sample lists a few hundred thousand distinct CDR3 sequences, about 11% seen once, with 8% to 13% in the top ten. This sample also appeared in a second study, on T cells expressing NK-cell markers. Turning to that study: TCR beta libraries carry UMIs added by 5'RACE template switching. Sorted CD3+CD56+NKG2C+, CD3+CD56+NKG2C- and CD3+CD56-NKG2C+ T cells provided the TCR beta repertoires. Among the eight sequenced donors, seven tested HCMV-seropositive and one tested seronegative.

This sequence joins TRBV4-1 and TRBJ2-6; tentative D call: TRBD2 (6 bases). Sequencing used PBMCs from blood, obtained on the day of vaccination. This sequence was found in a man aged 50 to 60 who received an inactivated influenza vaccine. The CDR3, as DNA: TGCGCCAGCAGCCAAGATCGGGGGTCTGGGGTCCGCTCTGGGGCCAACGTCCTGACTTTC. It codes for CASSQDRGSGVRSGANVLTF.